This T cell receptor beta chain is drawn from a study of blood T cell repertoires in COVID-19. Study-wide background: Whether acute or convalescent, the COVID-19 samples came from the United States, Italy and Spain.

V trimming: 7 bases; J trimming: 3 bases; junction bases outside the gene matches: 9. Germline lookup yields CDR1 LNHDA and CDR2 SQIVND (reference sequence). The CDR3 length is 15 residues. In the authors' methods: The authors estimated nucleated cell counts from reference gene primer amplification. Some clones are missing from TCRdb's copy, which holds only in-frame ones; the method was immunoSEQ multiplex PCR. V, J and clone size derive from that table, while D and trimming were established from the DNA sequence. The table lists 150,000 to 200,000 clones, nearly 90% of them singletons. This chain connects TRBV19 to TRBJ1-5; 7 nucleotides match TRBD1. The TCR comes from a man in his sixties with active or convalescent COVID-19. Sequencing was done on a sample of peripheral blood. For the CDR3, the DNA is TGTGCCAGTAATGAGGTCAGGGGGGACAATCAGCCCCAGCATTTT. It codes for CASNEVRGDNQPQHF.